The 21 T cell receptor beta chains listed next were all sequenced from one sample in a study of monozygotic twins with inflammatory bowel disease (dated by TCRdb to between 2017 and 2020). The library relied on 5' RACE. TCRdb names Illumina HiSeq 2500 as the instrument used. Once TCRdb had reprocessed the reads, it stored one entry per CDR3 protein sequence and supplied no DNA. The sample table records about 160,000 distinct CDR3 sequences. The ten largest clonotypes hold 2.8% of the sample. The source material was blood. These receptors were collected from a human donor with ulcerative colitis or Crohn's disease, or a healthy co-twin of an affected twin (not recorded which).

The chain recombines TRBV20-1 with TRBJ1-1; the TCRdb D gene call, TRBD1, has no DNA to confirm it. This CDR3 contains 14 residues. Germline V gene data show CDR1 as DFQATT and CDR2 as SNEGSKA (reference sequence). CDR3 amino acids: CSARDVRGRTEAFF.

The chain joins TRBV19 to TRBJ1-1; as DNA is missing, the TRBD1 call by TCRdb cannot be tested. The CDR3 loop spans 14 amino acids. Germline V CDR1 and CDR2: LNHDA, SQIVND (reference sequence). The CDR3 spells CASSTATGDTEAFF.

CDR3 region: CASSQTSGSYNEQFF. The chain combines TRBV7-6 with TRBJ2-1; without DNA, the TCRdb call of TRBD2 cannot be checked. Germline loops: CDR1 SGHVS, CDR2 FNYEAQ. This CDR3 comprises 15 residues. Complete variable domain (other parts from reference TRBV7-6 and TRBJ2-1): GAGVSQSPRYKVTKRGQDVALRCDPISGHVSLYWYRQALGQGPEFLTYFNYEAQQDKSGLPNDRFSAERPEGSISTLTIQRTEQRDSAMYRCASSQTSGSYNEQFFGPGTRLTVL.

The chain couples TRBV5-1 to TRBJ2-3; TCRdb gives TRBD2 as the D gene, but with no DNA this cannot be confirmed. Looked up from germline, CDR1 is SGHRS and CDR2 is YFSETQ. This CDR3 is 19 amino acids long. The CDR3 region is CASSLDLAGVILGTDTQYF.

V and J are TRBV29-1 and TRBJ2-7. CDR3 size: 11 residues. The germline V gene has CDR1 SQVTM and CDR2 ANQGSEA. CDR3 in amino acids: CSVDLGHEQYF.

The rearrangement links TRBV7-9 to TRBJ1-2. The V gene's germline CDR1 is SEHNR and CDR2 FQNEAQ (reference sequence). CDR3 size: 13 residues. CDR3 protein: CASMEGEGYGYTF.

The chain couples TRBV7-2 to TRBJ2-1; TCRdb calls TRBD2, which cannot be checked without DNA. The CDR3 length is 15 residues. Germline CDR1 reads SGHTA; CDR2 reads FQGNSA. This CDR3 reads CASSQAGLEYNEQFF.

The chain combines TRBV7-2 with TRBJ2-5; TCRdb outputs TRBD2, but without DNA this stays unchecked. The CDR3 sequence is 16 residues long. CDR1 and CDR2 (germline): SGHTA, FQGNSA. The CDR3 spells CASSLIGLAGGGTQYF. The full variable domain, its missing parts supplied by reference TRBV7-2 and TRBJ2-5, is GAGVSQSPSNKVTEKGKDVELRCDPISGHTALYWYRQSLGQGLEFLIYFQGNSAPDKSGLPSDRFSAERTGGSVSTLTIQRTQQEDSAVYLCASSLIGLAGGGTQYFGPGTRLLVL.

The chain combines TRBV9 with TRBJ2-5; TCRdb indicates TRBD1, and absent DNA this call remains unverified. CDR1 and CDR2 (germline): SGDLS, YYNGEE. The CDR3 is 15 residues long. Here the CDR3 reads CASSKTGTIKETQYF. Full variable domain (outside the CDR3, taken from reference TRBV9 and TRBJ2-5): DSGVTQTPKHLITATGQRVTLRCSPRSGDLSVYWYQQSLDQGLQFLIQYYNGEERAKGNILERFSAQQFPDLHSELNLSSLELGDSALYFCASSKTGTIKETQYFGPGTRLLVL.

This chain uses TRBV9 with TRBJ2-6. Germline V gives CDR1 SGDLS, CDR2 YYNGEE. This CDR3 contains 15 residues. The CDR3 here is CASSLGPLSANVLTF.

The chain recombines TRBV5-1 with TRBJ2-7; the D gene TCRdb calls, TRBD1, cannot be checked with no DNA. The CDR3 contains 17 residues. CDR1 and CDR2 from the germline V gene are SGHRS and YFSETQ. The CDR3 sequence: CASSLESTGKPPYEQYF.

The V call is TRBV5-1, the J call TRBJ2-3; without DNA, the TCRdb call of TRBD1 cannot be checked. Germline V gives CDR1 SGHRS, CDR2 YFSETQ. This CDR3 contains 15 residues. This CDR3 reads CASSFSPGVPDTQYF.

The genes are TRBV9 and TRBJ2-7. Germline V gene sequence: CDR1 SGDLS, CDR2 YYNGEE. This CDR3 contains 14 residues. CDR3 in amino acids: CASSVNYGDYEQYF.

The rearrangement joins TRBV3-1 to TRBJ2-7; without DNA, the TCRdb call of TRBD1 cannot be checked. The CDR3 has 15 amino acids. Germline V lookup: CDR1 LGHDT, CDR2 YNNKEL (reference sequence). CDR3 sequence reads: CASSQDLPGESEQYF.

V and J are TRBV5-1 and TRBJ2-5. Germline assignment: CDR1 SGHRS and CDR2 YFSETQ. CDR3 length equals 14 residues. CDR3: CASRPEYQRETQYF. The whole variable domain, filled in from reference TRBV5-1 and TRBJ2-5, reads KAGVTQTPRYLIKTRGQQVTLSCSPISGHRSVSWYQQTPGQGLQFLFEYFSETQRNKGNFPGRFSGRQFSNSRSEMNVSTLELGDSALYLCASRPEYQRETQYFGPGTRLLVL.

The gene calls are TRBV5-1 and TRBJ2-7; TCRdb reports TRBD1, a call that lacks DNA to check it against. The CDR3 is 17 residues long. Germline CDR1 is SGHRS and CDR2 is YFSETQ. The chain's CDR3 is CASSLGPRWVDSDEQYF.

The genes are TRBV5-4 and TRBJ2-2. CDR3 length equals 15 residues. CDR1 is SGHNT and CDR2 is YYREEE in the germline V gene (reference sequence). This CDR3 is CASNSASGPTGELFF.

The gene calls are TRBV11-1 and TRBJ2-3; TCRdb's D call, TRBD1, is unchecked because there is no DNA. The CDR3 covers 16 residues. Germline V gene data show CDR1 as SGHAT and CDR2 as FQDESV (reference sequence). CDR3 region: CASSSGTLNPGDTQYF.

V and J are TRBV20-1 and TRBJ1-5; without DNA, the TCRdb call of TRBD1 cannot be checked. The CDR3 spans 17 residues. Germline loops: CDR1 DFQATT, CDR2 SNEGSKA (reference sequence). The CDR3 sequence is CSARDRRTGGSNQPQHF.

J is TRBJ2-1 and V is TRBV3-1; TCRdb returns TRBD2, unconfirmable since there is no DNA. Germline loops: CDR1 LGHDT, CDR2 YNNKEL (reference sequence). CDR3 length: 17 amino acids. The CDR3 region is CASSQVAGLASYNEQFF.

This CDR3 reads CASSLLGQYNSPLHF. The chain combines TRBV27 with TRBJ1-6; TCRdb proposes TRBD1, but this gene call is untestable without DNA. The CDR3 length is 15 residues. CDR1 is MNHEY and CDR2 is SMNVEV in the germline V gene (reference sequence).